This is a list of T cell receptor beta chains from one sample in a study of blood T cell repertoires in COVID-19. Sequenced by immunoSEQ multiplex PCR; TCRdb stores in-frame clones only, minus some. The table lists 310,000 or so clones, around 90% of them singletons. The sequenced material came from PBMCs or T cells enriched from blood (not recorded which). These receptors all come from a woman in her thirties or forties who had recovered from COVID-19. Each CDR3 is given with its conserved first and last residue. The D gene is left open where the match is weak. Part of the rows lack a size; the others show once, few, many or a class for expanded clones.

TRBV27	-	16	-	TRBJ2-7	CASSLRRGPDSYEQYF	TGTGCCAGCAGTTTAAGGCGGGGACCGGACTCCTACGAGCAGTACTTC
TRBV5-1	-	13	once	TRBJ1-1	CASSLAFNTEAFF	TGCGCCAGCAGCTTGGCTTTTAACACTGAAGCTTTCTTT
TRBV6-6	-	13	-	TRBJ2-5	CASRQGGGETQYF	TGTGCCAGCAGGCAGGGAGGGGGAGAGACCCAGTACTTC
TRBV27	-	14	-	TRBJ2-1	CASSLLGLTNEQFF	TGTGCCAGCAGTTTACTTGGACTGACCAATGAGCAGTTCTTC
TRBV28	-	12	-	TRBJ1-1	CASSLFVSEAFF	TGTGCCAGCAGTTTATTCGTATCTGAAGCTTTCTTT
TRBV7-8	TRBD1	15	-	TRBJ1-5	CASSRGQGGNQPQHF	TGTGCCAGCAGCCGGGGACAGGGCGGCAATCAGCCCCAGCATTTT
TRBV6-5	-	14	once	TRBJ2-1	CASSYASAGNEQFF	TGTGCCAGCAGTTACGCTTCGGCAGGCAATGAGCAGTTCTTC
TRBV28	TRBD2	14	-	TRBJ2-1	CASGLAGGGSEQFF	TGTGCCAGCGGATTAGCGGGGGGAGGGAGTGAGCAGTTCTTC
TRBV27	TRBD1	15	-	TRBJ1-1	CASSFIRGRGTEAFF	TGTGCCAGCAGTTTTATTAGGGGGCGCGGCACTGAAGCTTTCTTT
TRBV7-2	TRBD1	15	-	TRBJ1-1	CASSLADRGNTEAFF	TGTGCCAGCAGCTTAGCGGACAGGGGTAACACTGAAGCTTTCTTT
TRBV30	TRBD1	13	once	TRBJ1-2	CAWRYRGHYGYTF	TGTGCCTGGAGATACAGGGGGCACTATGGCTACACCTTC
TRBV11-2	TRBD2	14	-	TRBJ2-7	CASSLRWDYYEQYF	TGTGCCAGCAGTCTCCGCTGGGACTACTACGAGCAGTACTTC
TRBV11-2	-	14	once	TRBJ1-1	CASSLAGFSTEAFF	TGTGCCAGCAGCTTAGCGGGGTTTTCCACTGAAGCTTTCTTT
TRBV4-1	-	15	-	TRBJ1-1	CASSQDRTFPTEAFF	TGCGCCAGCAGCCAAGATAGGACATTCCCCACTGAAGCTTTCTTT
TRBV29-1	TRBD2	19	-	TRBJ2-1	CSVEDLGSRGKWSGTEQFF	TGCAGCGTTGAAGATCTGGGTTCTCGTGGCAAATGGAGCGGGACTGAGCAGTTCTTC
TRBV18	-	13	-	TRBJ2-5	CASSPRDRETQYF	TGTGCCAGCTCACCGCGGGACAGAGAGACCCAGTACTTC
TRBV18	-	17	-	TRBJ2-3	CASSRNPGTTSTDTQYF	TGTGCCAGCTCACGTAACCCCGGGACAACAAGCACAGATACGCAGTATTTT
TRBV7-9	TRBD1	16	-	TRBJ2-2	CASRPTTGLNTGELFF	TGTGCCAGCAGACCCACGACAGGGTTAAACACCGGGGAGCTGTTTTTT
TRBV20-1	TRBD1	11	-	TRBJ2-7	CSAKQGYEQYF	TGCAGTGCCAAACAGGGGTACGAGCAGTACTTC
TRBV28	-	12	-	TRBJ1-1	CASIGGNTEAFF	TGTGCCAGCATCGGAGGAAACACTGAAGCTTTCTTT
TRBV2	-	13	many	TRBJ2-7	CASSDGLRDEQYF	TGTGCCAGCAGTGACGGGCTCAGGGACGAGCAGTACTTC
TRBV7-9	-	15	-	TRBJ1-4	CASSPNARVNEKLFF	TGTGCCAGCAGTCCTAACGCGAGAGTTAATGAAAAACTGTTTTTT
TRBV4-3	-	13	-	TRBJ2-5	CASSQGEAETQYF	TGCGCCAGCAGCCAAGGCGAAGCAGAGACCCAGTACTTC
TRBV11-1	TRBD2	15	once	TRBJ2-1	CASSQTSGRAGEQFF	TGTGCCAGCAGCCAGACTAGCGGGAGAGCAGGGGAGCAGTTCTTC
TRBV9	-	13	-	TRBJ2-1	CASSVAVGQEQFF	TGTGCCAGCAGCGTAGCGGTCGGACAGGAGCAGTTCTTC
TRBV7-9	TRBD1	13	-	TRBJ2-7	CASSLGQVYEQYF	TGTGCCAGCTCCTTAGGACAGGTCTACGAGCAGTACTTC
TRBV4-3	-	14	-	TRBJ2-2	CASSPRRGTGELFF	TGCGCCAGCAGCCCCCGGAGGGGAACCGGGGAGCTGTTTTTT
TRBV6-5	-	13	-	TRBJ1-1	CASSSLMNTEAFF	TGTGCCAGCAGCTCACTAATGAACACTGAAGCTTTCTTT
TRBV25-1	-	15	-	TRBJ1-6	CASSEWAGVNSPLHF	TGTGCCAGCAGTGAATGGGCGGGGGTCAATTCACCCCTCCACTTT
TRBV18	TRBD1	13	-	TRBJ2-7	CASSLRQGDEQYF	TGTGCCAGCTCGCTCCGACAGGGGGACGAGCAGTACTTC
TRBV2	-	12	-	TRBJ1-6	CASGAAQSPLHF	TGTGCCAGCGGGGCAGCACAATCACCCCTCCACTTT
TRBV28	TRBD2	14	-	TRBJ2-3	CASRTSGRGDTQYF	TGTGCCAGCAGAACTAGCGGGAGAGGGGATACGCAGTATTTT
TRBV6-6	-	14	-	TRBJ2-3	CASSRTTHTDTQYF	TGTGCCAGCAGTCGGACTACCCACACAGATACGCAGTATTTT
TRBV28	TRBD2	16	-	TRBJ2-3	CASSLPPSGSTDTQYF	TGTGCCAGCAGTTTACCCCCTAGCGGGAGCACAGATACGCAGTATTTT
TRBV5-8	-	14	-	TRBJ2-7	CASSLMGGGDEQYF	TGTGCCAGCAGCCTGATGGGGGGGGGCGACGAGCAGTACTTC
TRBV5-6	-	11	-	TRBJ2-5	CASSFEETQYF	TGTGCCAGCAGCTTCGAAGAGACCCAGTACTTC
TRBV7-8	-	14	-	TRBJ2-3	CASGKTRATDTQYF	TGTGCCAGCGGCAAAACCAGGGCGACTGATACGCAGTATTTT
TRBV19	TRBD1	17	-	TRBJ1-1	CASSSRPGQVGNTEAFF	TGTGCCAGTAGTAGTCGACCGGGACAGGTGGGGAACACTGAAGCTTTCTTT
TRBV20-1	-	13	-	TRBJ2-3	CSASSRETDTQYF	TGCAGTGCTAGTTCCAGGGAAACAGATACGCAGTATTTT
TRBV27	-	15	-	TRBJ1-4	CASRPLGQFNEKLFF	TGTGCCAGCAGACCCCTGGGGCAGTTTAATGAAAAACTGTTTTTT